Following are 5 T cell receptor beta chains from one sample sequenced in a study of molecular identifiers for immune sequencing clone quantification. Each CDR3 protein gets one entry after TCRdb re-called the PCR reads with MiXCR. The repertoire has 80,000 to 100,000 distinct CDR3 sequences, approximately 24% of them found once; the top ten carry 0.94%. What was sequenced was naive CD8+ T cells from blood, with Jurkat cell RNA spiked in. Subset in this sample: FACS-sorted CD8+CD4-CCR7+CD45RA+ naive T cells. The source is a human donor in good health. Some libraries in this study had Jurkat cell RNA spiked in.

V usage is TRBV27 and J usage is TRBJ2-7; possible D gene TRBD2, 6 bases. CDR3 length: 14 residues. Trimming removed 4 bases from V and 4 bases from J, with 14 bases in between. From germline, CDR1 is MNHEY and CDR2 SMNVEV (reference sequence). The chain's CDR3 is CASSYVTGTYEQYF. CDR3 sequence (DNA): TGTGCCAGCAGTTACGTGACTGGGACTTACGAGCAGTACTTC.

The rearrangement uses TRBV27 and TRBJ2-1, with 11 bases fitting TRBD1. CDR1 is MNHEY, CDR2 SMNVEV, per germline (reference sequence). The CDR3 extends over 17 amino acids. V trimming: 3 bases; J trimming: 3 bases; junction bases outside the gene matches: 7. This CDR3 reads CASSLDRDRGVYNEQFF. In DNA, the CDR3 is TGTGCCAGCAGTTTGGACCGGGACAGGGGGGTCTACAATGAGCAGTTCTTC.

This clonotype came up a few times. CDR3 bases: TGTGCCAGCAGTGGAGCGGGATATGAGTACAATGAGCAGTTCTTC. Its protein product is CASSGAGYEYNEQFF. The chain employs TRBV2 and TRBJ2-1, with TRBD2 identical over 7 bases. V was pared by 4 bases and J by 4 bases, with 7 bases of the junction left unmatched. CDR3 length: 15 amino acids. CDR1 and CDR2 from the germline V gene are SNHLY and FYNNEI.

This clonotype was counted at least ten times. The chain couples TRBV4-1 to TRBJ2-1, with TRBD2 identical over 11 bases. CDR3 length: 15 residues. The germline V gene encodes CDR1 MGHRA and CDR2 YSYEKL. Trimming at V came to 2 bases and at J to 8 bases, leaving 5 bases not matched to a gene. The CDR3 sequence is CASSQTSGRVDEQFF. DNA for the CDR3: TGCGCCAGCAGCCAAACTAGCGGGAGAGTCGATGAGCAGTTCTTC.

The J gene is TRBJ1-1, the V gene TRBV9; 8 bases fit TRBD1. The CDR3 is made up of 18 amino acids. Trimming removed 4 bases from V and 3 bases from J; junction bases left unmatched: 17. Looked up from germline, CDR1 is SGDLS and CDR2 is YYNGEE. CDR3 sequence (DNA): TGTGCCAGCAGCCCAACCCGGGCATCAGGGGGCGGTGACACTGAAGCTTTCTTT. This translates into CASSPTRASGGGDTEAFF.